This TCR beta chain was observed in a study of blood T cell repertoires in COVID-19 (dated by TCRdb to the early 2020s). Background for the entire study: Samples from collaborators originated in the United States, Italy and Spain and spanned both the acute and convalescent phases of COVID-19. HLA class I and class II types, where available, came from metadata supplied by the sample provider rather than from assay-based typing. A de-identified subject ID, COVID-19 status, age in years and sex were almost always included in the sample metadata. Deeply sampled blood TCRbeta repertoires from subjects exposed to, actively infected with, or recovered from COVID-19 were included in the dataset. The material from the prospective study consisted of cDNA or gDNA derived from T cells, B-cell-depleted T cells, or PBMCs. The repertoires were released in a freely available public database meant as a resource for research on the immune response to SARS-CoV-2. The samples were drawn from the first 160 participants of the ongoing ImmuneRACE study and from some 1,300 subjects provided by 6 global collaborators. The full study reports these points: The quantity of clinical and demographic metadata differed by source and by participant and was supplied without curation.

A note on this clone: The target of this receptor is not known. No clone much larger than this one lies a single base away; base qualities are absent.

Whole blood was collected in K2EDTA tubes by collaborating institutions according to the institutions' own protocols. Collaborator samples were shipped for TCRbeta analysis as frozen whole blood, isolated PBMCs, or DNA extracted from either sample type. According to the germline V gene, CDR1 reads SGHTA and CDR2 reads FQGNSA. V is clipped by 8 bases and J by 5 bases, and the sequence between their germline boundaries is 17 bases long. The CDR3, cysteine through phenylalanine, is 14 amino acids long. Just CDR3 DNA is preserved here, 42 bases in frame from base 1. The immunoSEQ Assay, a bias-controlled multiplex PCR, was used to amplify TCRbeta CDR3 regions from genomic DNA. For the original study's pipeline: The number of nucleated cells in each sample was estimated from the amplification of reference gene primers within the assay. Sequence reads were collapsed and filtered to measure the absolute abundance of every unique TCRbeta CDR3 rearrangement. For each sample, productive Simpson clonality was calculated by taking the square root of Simpson's diversity index across productive rearrangements. TCRdb holds this immuneACCESS table with in-frame rearrangements only. Some clones are missing; in checked studies, unresolved V genes explain under half, and the rest has no known cause. From that table come the V and J calls and clone size; the DNA was used to work out D and trimming. This sample lists 150,000 to 180,000 clones; roughly 88% were detected once. Clones ranked in the top ten supply around 9.8% of the sample.

This sequence was found in a woman between 50 and 59 years old with acute or convalescent COVID-19. Sequencing used peripheral blood. The V gene is TRBV7-2 and the J gene is TRBJ2-3; the D gene cannot be named for sure. Read as DNA, the sequence is TGTGCCAGCCGCTACTCTTCCGGGTTAGATACGCAGTATTTT. It is translated as CASRYSSGLDTQYF.